This T cell receptor beta chain was profiled in a study of identical twins. This clonotype was seen a few times. TCRdb redid the calling of the 5' RACE reads with MiXCR, one entry per CDR3 protein. The sample lists roughly 720,000 distinct CDR3 sequences, around a sixth seen once, with 13% in the top ten. In germline, CDR1 is SGHRS, CDR2 YFSETQ. V was trimmed by 0 bases and J by 7 bases, leaving 16 bases between them. The CDR3 has 15 amino acids. These same data were also listed under a study on T cells expressing NK-cell markers.

The sequence derives from a young woman in good health. The chain combines TRBV5-1 with TRBJ1-1, with D perhaps matching TRBD1 (6 bases). The source material was PBMCs. The chain's CDR3 is CASSLGGSKGGEAFF. CDR3 coding DNA: TGCGCCAGCAGCTTGGGCGGCTCCAAGGGGGGTGAAGCTTTCTTT.